This TCR beta chain derives from a study of shared clonotypes between healthy human individuals. Study results and caveats: Large sequencing depth failed to make sorted-subset sequencing complete, rarefaction showed. The study generally estimated greater richness for naive than memory subsets.

Every donor, a Caucasian adult, lived in Nashville, Tennessee. V dropped 6 bases and J dropped 1 base, with 15 bases sitting between them. Germline assignment: CDR1 MNHEY and CDR2 SVGAGI. This CDR3 region has 15 residues. Study processing details: Filtering differed because ImmunoSEQ produced junction-only sequences that carried no quality scores. The repertoire was sequenced with immunoSEQ multiplex PCR; TCRdb's copy has only in-frame clones and lacks some. That table gives V, J and clone size, and the DNA gave D and trimming. The sample has about 1.5 million clones, around 98% seen once. A remark on this clone: Antigen unknown.

The origin of this receptor is a man aged 25 to 40 in good health. The sequenced sample consisted of naive CD4+ T cells sorted from blood. The subset denotes: CD45RA+ positively selected. This chain connects TRBV6-5 to TRBJ1-1; D is unresolved. The CDR3 sequence: CASREQWAGNTEAFF. As DNA, the CDR3 is TGTGCCAGCAGAGAGCAATGGGCAGGGAACACTGAAGCTTTCTTT.